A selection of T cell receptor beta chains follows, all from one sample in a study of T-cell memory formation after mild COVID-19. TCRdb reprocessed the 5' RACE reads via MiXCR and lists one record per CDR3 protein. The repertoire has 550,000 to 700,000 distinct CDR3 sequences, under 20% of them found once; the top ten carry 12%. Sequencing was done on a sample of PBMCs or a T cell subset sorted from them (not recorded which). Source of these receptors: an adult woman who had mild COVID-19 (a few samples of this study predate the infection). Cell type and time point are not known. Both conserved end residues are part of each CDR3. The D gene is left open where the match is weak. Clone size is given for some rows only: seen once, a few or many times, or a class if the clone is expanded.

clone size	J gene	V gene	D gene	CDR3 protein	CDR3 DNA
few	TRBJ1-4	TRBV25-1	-	CASSRGAEKLFF	TGTGCCAGCAGCCGGGGCGCGGAAAAACTGTTTTTT
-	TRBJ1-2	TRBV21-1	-	CASSKAVGNNYGYTF	TGTGCCAGCAGCAAAGCCGTGGGGAATAACTATGGCTACACCTTC
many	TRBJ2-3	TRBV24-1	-	CATSEGAPSTDTQYF	TGTGCCACCAGTGAAGGGGCACCTAGCACAGATACGCAGTATTTT
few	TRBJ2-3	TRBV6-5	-	CASSYIPNPWGLGTDTQYF	TGTGCCAGCAGTTACATCCCAAATCCGTGGGGGTTGGGCACAGATACGCAGTATTTT
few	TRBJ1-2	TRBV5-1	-	CASSLVAESYGYTF	TGCGCCAGCAGCTTGGTCGCAGAGAGTTATGGCTACACCTTC
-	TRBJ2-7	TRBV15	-	CATSRDASLSYEQYF	TGTGCCACCAGCAGAGATGCCAGCCTTTCCTACGAGCAGTACTTC
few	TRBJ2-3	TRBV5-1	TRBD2	CASSLEASGAGTDTQYF	TGCGCCAGCAGCTTGGAGGCTAGCGGGGCTGGAACAGATACGCAGTATTTT
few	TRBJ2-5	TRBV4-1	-	CASSQVGSQETQYF	TGCGCCAGCAGCCAGGTGGGCTCACAAGAGACCCAGTACTTC
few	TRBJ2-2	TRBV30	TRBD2	CASDGGENTGELFF	TGTGCCTCCGACGGGGGGGAAAACACCGGGGAGCTGTTTTTT
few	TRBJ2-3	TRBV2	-	CASRWTYELHGATQYF	TGTGCCAGCAGGTGGACATATGAATTACATGGGGCTACGCAGTATTTT
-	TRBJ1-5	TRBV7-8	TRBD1	CASSLGGGMGTDNQPQHF	TGTGCCAGCAGCTTAGGAGGGGGTATGGGGACAGACAATCAGCCCCAGCATTTT
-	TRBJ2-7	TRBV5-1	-	CASSASGGPSYEQYF	TGCGCCAGCAGCGCCTCGGGCGGCCCTTCCTACGAGCAGTACTTC
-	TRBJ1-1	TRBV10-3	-	CASQPPWNTEAFF	TGTGCCTCCCAACCCCCCTGGAACACTGAAGCTTTCTTT
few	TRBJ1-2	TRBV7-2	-	CASSLASPRLNYGYTF	TGTGCCAGCAGCTTAGCGTCTCCCAGGCTCAACTATGGCTACACCTTC
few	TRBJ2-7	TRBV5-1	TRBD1	CASSWGQGSLEQYF	TGCGCCAGCAGCTGGGGACAGGGCTCCCTCGAGCAGTACTTC
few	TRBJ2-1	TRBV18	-	CASSPPVSAYNEQFF	TGTGCCAGCTCACCACCGGTTAGCGCCTACAATGAGCAGTTCTTC
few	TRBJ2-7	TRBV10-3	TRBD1	CAISEPTGDEYEQYF	TGTGCCATCAGTGAGCCCACAGGGGACGAATACGAGCAGTACTTC
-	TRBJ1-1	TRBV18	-	CASSSGHIENTEAFF	TGTGCCAGCTCATCCGGACACATTGAGAACACTGAAGCTTTCTTT
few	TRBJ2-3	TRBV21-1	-	CASSRATEQGYTDTQYF	TGTGCCAGCAGCAGAGCAACGGAGCAGGGGTACACAGATACGCAGTATTTT
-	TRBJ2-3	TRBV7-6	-	CASSQHPGDTQYF	TGTGCCAGCAGCCAACACCCTGGTGATACGCAGTATTTT
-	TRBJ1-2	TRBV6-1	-	CASRNGSPGSYTF	TGTGCCAGCAGGAACGGCAGCCCGGGGAGCTACACCTTC
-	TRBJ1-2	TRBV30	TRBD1	CAWSDEGQGYGYTF	TGTGCCTGGAGCGACGAGGGACAGGGATATGGCTACACCTTC
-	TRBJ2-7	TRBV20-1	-	CSALAPSGGYEQYF	TGCAGTGCCCTAGCCCCCTCAGGGGGGTACGAGCAGTACTTC
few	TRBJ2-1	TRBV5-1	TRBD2	CASKVTSEAYNEQFF	TGCGCCAGCAAAGTCACTAGCGAGGCCTACAATGAGCAGTTCTTC
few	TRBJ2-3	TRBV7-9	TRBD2	CASSRGLANPYTDTQYF	TGTGCCAGCAGCCGCGGACTAGCGAACCCGTACACAGATACGCAGTATTTT
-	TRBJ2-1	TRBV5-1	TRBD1	CASSLQPWTGDNEQFF	TGCGCCAGCAGCTTGCAACCCTGGACAGGGGACAATGAGCAGTTCTTC
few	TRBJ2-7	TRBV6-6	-	CASSARQSSYEQYF	TGTGCCAGCAGTGCCCGACAGAGCTCCTACGAGCAGTACTTC
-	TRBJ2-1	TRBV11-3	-	CASSLVRGLTGEQFF	TGTGCCAGCAGCTTAGTGCGCGGGTTGACTGGTGAGCAGTTCTTC